The rows below give T cell receptor beta chains drawn from one sample of a study of cytomegalovirus exposure and HLA in healthy donors. Measured with immunoSEQ multiplex PCR; TCRdb has only the in-frame clones, and not every one. The profile shows about 200,000 clones, about 88% of them singletons. The specimen sequenced was PBMCs. All receptors derive from a woman aged 30 to 39 in good health and CMV-seronegative. Both conserved end residues are part of each CDR3. D genes are given only for firm matches. Not every row has a clone size; where given, it reads once, few, many or a size class.

cdr3_aa cdr3_nt v_call cdr3_length clone_size j_call d_call
CASRRGLTDTQYF TGTGCCAGCAGACGGGGACTCACAGATACGCAGTATTTT TRBV6-6 13 NA TRBJ2-3 NA
CASSYGQGGEKLFF TGTGCCAGCAGTTACGGACAGGGGGGAGAAAAACTGTTTTTT TRBV6-6 14 NA TRBJ1-4 TRBD1
CASSLAAGPNSNQPQHF TGTGCCAGCAGCTTAGCGGCAGGCCCGAACAGCAATCAGCCCCAGCATTTT TRBV7-8 17 NA TRBJ1-5 NA
CASRQTGGYGKLFF TGTGCCAGCAGACAAACAGGGGGGTACGGAAAACTGTTTTTT TRBV28 14 once TRBJ1-4 TRBD1
CASSLSGTGAEQYF TGTGCCAGCAGTTTATCAGGGACAGGGGCCGAGCAGTACTTC TRBV27 14 NA TRBJ2-7 TRBD1
CASSAGLAGGQETQYF TGTGCCAGTAGTGCGGGACTAGCGGGGGGACAAGAGACCCAGTACTTC TRBV19 16 NA TRBJ2-5 TRBD2
CASRFRSVVSYNEQFF TGTGCCAGCAGGTTTAGAAGCGTAGTCTCCTACAATGAGCAGTTCTTC TRBV28 16 once TRBJ2-1 NA
CASSLPDYYNEQFF TGTGCCAGCAGTCTCCCCGACTACTACAATGAGCAGTTCTTC TRBV28 14 NA TRBJ2-1 NA
CASSATVDQPQHF TGTGCCAGTAGTGCTACCGTTGATCAGCCCCAGCATTTT TRBV19 13 NA TRBJ1-5 NA
CASSLRSDTQYF TGTGCCAGTAGTTTGAGGTCGGATACGCAGTATTTT TRBV19 12 once TRBJ2-3 NA
CASSPGLAGEGETQYF TGTGCCAGCAGCCCTGGACTAGCGGGGGAGGGAGAGACCCAGTACTTC TRBV9 16 once TRBJ2-5 TRBD2
CASSFRADRANEQFF TGTGCCAGCAGCTTCCGGGCCGACAGGGCCAATGAGCAGTTCTTC TRBV11-2 15 few TRBJ2-1 TRBD1
CAHKGRGLRAEAFF TGTGCCCATAAGGGTCGGGGGTTGAGGGCTGAAGCTTTCTTT TRBV30 14 NA TRBJ1-1 NA
CASSLGGSIGANVLTF TGCGCCAGCAGCTTGGGGGGCAGCATCGGGGCCAACGTCCTGACTTTC TRBV5-1 16 NA TRBJ2-6 NA
CASSTGQTNYGYTF TGTGCCAGCAGCACGGGACAGACTAACTATGGCTACACCTTC TRBV9 14 NA TRBJ1-2 TRBD1
CASSVRGGPQETQYF TGTGCCAGCAGCGTACGCGGGGGGCCGCAAGAGACCCAGTACTTC TRBV21-1 15 NA TRBJ2-5 NA
CASSHEGARNTGELFF TGTGCCAGCAGCCATGAGGGGGCACGGAACACCGGGGAGCTGTTTTTT TRBV5-5 16 NA TRBJ2-2 TRBD1
CATWDSTDTQYF TGCGCCACCTGGGACTCCACAGATACGCAGTATTTT TRBV5-1 12 once TRBJ2-3 NA
CASSELTMGEQYF TGTGCCAGCAGTGAACTGACAATGGGCGAGCAGTACTTC TRBV2 13 NA TRBJ2-7 NA
CATGTGVLAKNIQYF TGTGCCACCGGGACAGGAGTTCTAGCCAAAAACATTCAGTACTTC TRBV15 15 once TRBJ2-4 TRBD1
CASSYPGLNTGELFF TGTGCCAGCAGTTACCCGGGACTCAACACCGGGGAGCTGTTTTTT TRBV6-6 15 NA TRBJ2-2 NA
CASSWPGQGSYEQYF TGTGCCAGCAGCTGGCCGGGACAGGGCTCCTACGAGCAGTACTTC TRBV5-4 15 NA TRBJ2-7 TRBD1
CAIRRTSGRAGTGELFF TGTGCCATCAGACGGACTAGCGGGCGGGCGGGCACCGGGGAGCTGTTTTTT TRBV10-3 17 NA TRBJ2-2 TRBD2
CASLGQGGTEAFF TGTGCCAGTCTAGGACAGGGGGGCACTGAAGCTTTCTTT TRBV19 13 NA TRBJ1-1 TRBD1
CASSWGQGADTQYF TGTGCCAGCAGCTGGGGGCAGGGAGCAGATACGCAGTATTTT TRBV2 14 NA TRBJ2-3 NA
CASSDSDYTDTQYF TGTGCCAGCAGTGACTCGGACTACACAGATACGCAGTATTTT TRBV6-1 14 NA TRBJ2-3 NA
CASSLARLNYEQYF TGTGCCAGCAGCTTAGCTAGACTAAACTACGAGCAGTACTTC TRBV11-2 14 NA TRBJ2-7 NA
CASSSNGQPNTEAFF TGTGCCAGCAGTTCGAACGGACAGCCGAACACTGAAGCTTTCTTT TRBV27 15 NA TRBJ1-1 NA
CASSLFMGKSYEQYF TGTGCCAGCAGCTTGTTTATGGGCAAATCCTACGAGCAGTACTTC TRBV5-6 15 NA TRBJ2-7 NA
CASSIVGEETQYF TGTGCCAGTAGTATAGTCGGAGAGGAGACCCAGTACTTC TRBV19 13 NA TRBJ2-5 NA
CASSPVNAGGPADTQYF TGTGCCAGCAGCCCCGTGAATGCGGGAGGGCCAGCAGATACGCAGTATTTT TRBV5-4 17 NA TRBJ2-3 TRBD2
CASSRLAGVVGELFF TGTGCCAGCAGCAGACTAGCGGGAGTGGTCGGGGAGCTGTTTTTT TRBV5-6 15 NA TRBJ2-2 TRBD2
CASSLGGGGYGYTF TGTGCCAGCAGCTTGGGAGGGGGAGGCTATGGCTACACCTTC TRBV11-2 14 NA TRBJ1-2 NA
CASSLGGRLSGEQFF TGCGCCAGCAGCTTGGGTGGGAGATTGTCGGGTGAGCAGTTCTTC TRBV5-1 15 NA TRBJ2-1 NA
CASSLEGQGNLIETQYF TGTGCCAGCAGCTTGGAGGGACAGGGGAATTTGATAGAGACCCAGTACTTC TRBV5-4 17 NA TRBJ2-5 TRBD1
CASSWGTSSEGEQFF TGCGCCAGCAGCTGGGGGACTAGTTCCGAAGGTGAGCAGTTCTTC TRBV5-1 15 NA TRBJ2-1 TRBD2